The 12 T cell receptor beta chains given below trace back to one sample, sequenced in a study of T cell clonality in common variable immunodeficiency. Overall study findings and caveats: Reportedly, TCR beta sequences from common variable immunodeficiency showed fewer deletions and N-nucleotide insertions.

Produced via immunoSEQ multiplex PCR; TCRdb's table is partial and in-frame only. The sample was found to contain under 8,500 clones, and every one recurs. These receptors are not linked to any known antigen. Sequencing was carried out using peripheral blood mononuclear cells. Receptors originate from a human donor with common variable immunodeficiency.

Comment on this clone: The CDR3 end is not reached by the read, which stops 3 residues before it; the germline J gene fills it in. This chain uses TRBV7-9 with TRBJ2-7; possibly TRBD1 for D (5 bases). There are 14 residues in the CDR3. Germline CDR1 is SEHNR and CDR2 is FQNEAQ (reference sequence). V dropped 6 bases and J dropped 2 bases, with 14 bases sitting between them. The CDR3 bases that were read are TGTGCCAGCAGGAAAGGGGCATCTACCTACGAG. This encodes CASRKGASTYE. The whole CDR3 sequence reads CASRKGASTYEQYF.

This clone was picked up a small number of times. Coverage ceases 3 residues before the CDR3 finishes, and the germline J gene fills in the end. The genes are TRBV7-8 and TRBJ2-7; D is uncertain. Per germline, CDR1 SGHVS and CDR2 FQNEAQ. CDR3 size: 12 residues. Trimming took off 2 bases at V and 5 bases at J, with 7 bases between the two ends. CDR3 amino acids: CASSLPANEQYF. The sequenced part of the CDR3 DNA is TGTGCCAGCAGCTTACCCGCGAACGAG.

Worth noting for this clone: From the germline J gene comes the end of the CDR3, since the read stops 3 residues before it. The chain joins TRBV18 to TRBJ2-5, with D uncertain. From germline, CDR1 is KGHSH and CDR2 LQKENI. The ends were cut back, 3 bases at V and 3 bases at J, with 17 bases in the middle. The CDR3 has 16 amino acids. CDR3 residues: CASSPGEDKREETQYF. CDR3 bases read: TGTGCCAGCTCACCGGGTGAAGACAAAAGGGAAGAGACC.

This clone showed up just a few times. The missing CDR3 end, 3 residues past where the read stops, is filled in from the germline J gene. J is TRBJ1-2 and V is TRBV5-1; D gene ambiguous. Germline lookup yields CDR1 SGHRS and CDR2 YFSETQ. Between the trimmed V and J ends, which lost 0 bases and 3 bases, there was a span of 12 bases. This CDR3 is 15 amino acids long. CDR3 region: CASSLGAALDYGYTF. The sequenced CDR3 bases are TGCGCCAGCAGCTTGGGAGCGGCGCTAGACTATGGC. Full variable domain (missing parts from reference TRBV5-1 and TRBJ1-2): KAGVTQTPRYLIKTRGQQVTLSCSPISGHRSVSWYQQTPGQGLQFLFEYFSETQRNKGNFPGRFSGRQFSNSRSEMNVSTLELGDSALYLCASSLGAALDYGYTFGSGTRLTVV.

A note on this clone: The read terminates 3 residues ahead of where the CDR3 ends, so the germline J gene completes it. The chain employs TRBV2 and TRBJ2-1; 8 bases fit TRBD1. V was pared by 6 bases and J by 9 bases, with 4 bases of the junction left unmatched. Germline CDR1 and CDR2: SNHLY and FYNNEI. The CDR3 spans 12 residues. The CDR3 loop reads CASRGTGTEQFF. The CDR3 bases that were read are TGTGCCAGCAGAGGGACAGGCACTGAG.

This clone was seen a few times. The DNA ends 3 residues before the CDR3 does, and the rest of the CDR3 is filled in from the germline J gene. V usage is TRBV7-8 and J usage is TRBJ2-1, with 8 bases that match TRBD2. This CDR3 region has 14 residues. J lost 9 bases, V lost 4 bases, and 8 bases had no gene match. CDR1 and CDR2 (germline): SGHVS, FQNEAQ. The DNA read from the CDR3 is TGTGCCAGCAGCTCGGGACTAGTGATAAGTGAG. It specifies CASSSGLVISE. The CDR3 in its entirety is CASSSGLVISEQFF.

This clone showed up just a few times. The sequence runs out 3 residues before the end of the CDR3; the remainder is reconstructed from the germline J gene. This chain connects TRBV7-2 to TRBJ1-5, with 7 bases aligning to TRBD1. The length of the CDR3 is 14 residues. The J segment lost 9 bases and the V segment lost 5 bases, leaving 10 bases of the junction unmatched. Germline V CDR1 and CDR2: SGHTA, FQGNSA. The CDR3 is CASSPGRGQRPQHF. The sequenced CDR3 bases are TGTGCCAGCAGCCCTGGACGGGGACAGAGGCCC.

This clone was detected a few times. The read comes to an end 3 residues before the CDR3 does, leaving the germline J gene to fill in the end. The rearrangement joins TRBV7-2 to TRBJ2-1; perhaps TRBD2 as D (6 bases). The germline CDR1 and CDR2 sequences are SGHTA and FQGNSA. The V and J ends lost 1 base and 7 bases respectively, with 14 bases between them. The CDR3 length is 15 residues. The CDR3 DNA, read in part, is TGTGCCAGCAGCTTAGTCGGGCTAGCGTGGAATGAG. Protein product: CASSLVGLAWNE. The entire CDR3 protein is CASSLVGLAWNEQFF. Drawing the rest from reference TRBV7-2 and TRBJ2-1, the complete variable domain is GAGVSQSPSNKVTEKGKDVELRCDPISGHTALYWYRQSLGQGLEFLIYFQGNSAPDKSGLPSDRFSAERTGGSVSTLTIQRTQQEDSAVYLCASSLVGLAWNEQFFGPGTRLTVL.

Worth noting for this clone: The read terminates 3 residues before the CDR3 end, so the remaining end is supplied by the germline J gene. The rearrangement uses TRBV18 and TRBJ2-3; TRBD1 aligns across 10 bases. Germline CDR1 is KGHSH and CDR2 is LQKENI. Germline trimming cut 4 bases from V and 0 bases from J; bases unmatched to any gene: 13. The CDR3 has 19 residues. The sequenced CDR3 bases are TGTGCCAGCTCACGCCGACCGGGACAGGGGACCATTAGCACAGATACG. Translated, it gives CASSRRPGQGTISTDT. The complete CDR3 sequence is CASSRRPGQGTISTDTQYF.

Remarks on this clone: The read finishes 3 residues shy of the CDR3 end, and the germline J gene is used to complete it. V usage is TRBV19 and J usage is TRBJ1-5; 8 bases are a match to TRBD1. This CDR3 has 14 residues. Per the germline V gene, CDR1 is LNHDA and CDR2 is SQIVND (reference sequence). The V gene end was trimmed by 4 bases and the J gene end by 7 bases; junction bases not matched to a gene: 6. The CDR3 sequence is CASSTGQGIQPQHF. CDR3 DNA (partial): TGTGCCAGTAGTACAGGACAGGGAATACAGCCC.

As regards this clone: The read terminates 3 residues ahead of where the CDR3 ends, so the germline J gene completes it. The V and J genes are TRBV7-2 and TRBJ2-7, with 9 bases matching TRBD2. The germline V gene has CDR1 SGHTA and CDR2 FQGNSA. This CDR3 has 14 amino acids. Losses at the gene ends were 5 bases for V and 1 base for J; bases not matched to a gene: 3. CDR3 bases read: TGTGCCAGCAGCCGCGGGAGGGTTTCCTACGAG. Encoded protein: CASSRGRVSYE. The full-length CDR3 reads as CASSRGRVSYEQYF.

As regards this clone: The missing CDR3 end, 3 residues past where the read stops, is filled in from the germline J gene. The chain combines TRBV19 with TRBJ2-3; D is unresolved. CDR3 length: 12 amino acids. The ends were cut back, 4 bases at V and 4 bases at J, with 6 bases in the middle. Germline CDR1 LNHDA, CDR2 SQIVND (reference sequence). Incomplete CDR3 DNA: TGTGCCAGTAGTAAGTTAGCAGATACG. Its translation: CASSKLADT. The full CDR3 is CASSKLADTQYF. Looking up the rest from reference TRBV19 and TRBJ2-3 gives the full variable domain: DGGITQSPKYLFRKEGQNVTLSCEQNLNHDAMYWYRQDPGQGLRLIYYSQIVNDFQKGDIAEGYSVSREKKESFPLTVTSAQKNPTAFYLCASSKLADTQYFGPGTRLTVL.